Listed below are T cell receptor beta chains from one sample, sequenced in a study of shared clonotypes between healthy human individuals. TCRdb's copy holds only in-frame clones and misses some; the assay was immunoSEQ multiplex PCR. The table has 550,000 to 850,000 clones, under 80% seen once. The specimen sequenced was memory CD4+ T cells sorted from blood. Receptor source: a woman under 40 in good health. The CDR3 runs from the conserved cysteine through the conserved F or W.

V	J	CDR3
TRBV30	TRBJ1-2	CAWTGGARTYGYTF
TRBV5-1	TRBJ2-3	CASSLAGWYTDTQYF
TRBV6-1	TRBJ2-7	CASRPQLTYEQYF
TRBV6-6	TRBJ2-2	CASKGPNTGELFF
TRBV14	TRBJ1-1	CASSQGGRAHTEAFF
TRBV11-3	TRBJ2-2	CASSLQAGDTGELFF
TRBV7-9	TRBJ1-1	CASSPDRDVTEAFF
TRBV11-1	TRBJ2-1	CASSAGLAGYNEQFF
TRBV30	TRBJ2-5	CAWRTSGKTQYF
TRBV4-1	TRBJ2-1	CASSQPGSGSYGEQFF
TRBV18	TRBJ1-5	CASSPDRGHVGNQPQHF
TRBV2	TRBJ1-1	CASSDLGVGQNTEAFF
TRBV28	TRBJ2-7	CASTTDYEQYF
TRBV7-9	TRBJ2-2	CASSLYPGELFF
TRBV5-4	TRBJ2-7	CASSLATGTYEQYF
TRBV19	TRBJ1-2	CASSAQLGRNYGYTF
TRBV29-1	TRBJ1-2	CSVEGSDNYGYTF
TRBV5-4	TRBJ2-1	CASSLEEANEQFF
TRBV28	TRBJ1-5	CATLMSEAGPPQHF
TRBV2	TRBJ2-3	CASSVRAAGTDTQYF
TRBV2	TRBJ1-1	CASSTGVSEAFF
TRBV10-3	TRBJ2-1	CAISDLGEQFF
TRBV5-1	TRBJ2-5	CASSLGATGRETQYF
TRBV4-1	TRBJ2-1	CASSQGSTGTRYNEQFF
TRBV2	TRBJ2-4	CASTQGAYKAKNIQYF
TRBV28	TRBJ2-1	CASSFEGLHNEQFF
TRBV10-3	TRBJ2-2	CAISEHPAKNTGELFF
TRBV5-1	TRBJ1-5	CASGRDYQPQHF
TRBV29-1	TRBJ2-7	CSVATSMSSEQYF
TRBV28	TRBJ1-5	CASNPGDQPQHF
TRBV2	TRBJ1-2	CASRETGGLYGYTF
TRBV7-9	TRBJ2-2	CASSRDAGELFF
TRBV14	TRBJ2-1	CASSQTQPSEQFF
TRBV9	TRBJ2-2	CASSSRNRVDPGELFF
TRBV5-4	TRBJ1-3	CASSFAGNTIYF
TRBV28	TRBJ1-2	CASSTGLRSAGYTF
TRBV7-9	TRBJ1-2	CASSRQGAYGYTF
TRBV27	TRBJ1-5	CASSEGQGNYGPQHF
TRBV2	TRBJ2-6	CASSAEAGDSGANVLTF
TRBV28	TRBJ2-7	CASSDRDHEQYF
TRBV4-1	TRBJ2-3	CASSEDRVGYTDTQYF